The clone carrying this T cell receptor beta chain was picked up one time. The sample originates from a study of cytomegalovirus exposure and HLA in healthy donors. PCR used 60 Vbeta primers and 13 Jbeta primers. The repertoire was sequenced with immunoSEQ multiplex PCR; TCRdb's copy has only in-frame clones and lacks some. The table lists tens of thousands of clones, less than 70% of them singletons. Germline loops: CDR1 MGHRA, CDR2 YSYEKL. CDR3 size: 16 residues. After removal of 4 bases from V and 9 bases from J, the junction contained 13 bases not matched to a gene. Material: PBMCs. The chain uses TRBV4-1 and TRBJ2-1, with 9 bases matching TRBD2. This receptor was identified in a woman aged 25 to 39 in good health and CMV-seronegative. CDR3 sequence reads: CASSPFGGGACCEQFF. The CDR3 DNA is TGCGCCAGCAGCCCGTTTGGCGGGGGGGCCTGTTGTGAGCAGTTCTTC.